The source of this T cell receptor beta chain is a study of T cells after yellow fever vaccination. The ends were cut back, 4 bases at V and 6 bases at J, with 16 bases in the middle. This CDR3 spans 13 amino acids. In germline, CDR1 is SQVTM, CDR2 ANQGSEA. TCRdb reprocessed the 5' RACE reads with MiXCR, giving one entry per CDR3 protein. The table has some 150,000 distinct CDR3 sequences, 6.6% seen once; the top ten hold 0.5% to 0.65%. The sample holds many counts of this clonotype. Its specificity is unknown. Regarding the study as a whole: Abundant clonotypes from the bulk population could contaminate FACS-sorted repertoires. Most clones from primary vaccination resurfaced after the booster (around 95% CD4, 88% CD8). Although most clonotypes did not, a small share appeared in both CD4 and CD8 compartments.

The J gene is TRBJ2-7, the V gene TRBV29-1; the D is unclear. This receptor was obtained from a man younger than 45 who received the YFV17D yellow fever vaccine. Source: CD4+ T cells sorted from PBMCs, taken 10 days after the yellow fever booster vaccination. DNA for the CDR3: TGCAGCGTTGTCTTCCGCAGTCCCCTCGAGCAGTACTTC. The encoded protein is CSVVFRSPLEQYF.